Listed here are 18 T cell receptor beta chains from one sample, sequenced in a study of regulatory T cells in long-lasting Graves disease (dated by TCRdb to the early 2020s). Libraries were constructed by multiplex PCR. Sequenced using an Illumina HiSeq 4000. iRepertoire HTBI primers and Arm-PCR amplification of CDR3 regions were used to construct TCR beta libraries. TCRdb ran its own pipeline on the public reads, namely fastp trimming at Q25 and MiXCR clone calling, and kept in-frame beta chains. Every entry covers one CDR3 protein and lists the most common genes and DNA from its rows. The sample profile shows about 460,000 distinct CDR3 sequences; approximately 23% of them were found once. The ten largest clones capture roughly 13% of the sample. Read against the paper, the sample's time point label means: persistent/refractory GD, antithyroid drugs over 5 years with positive TRAb. For both TCR sequencing and RNA sequencing, RNA was extracted from PBMCs in TRIzol.

This material consisted of peripheral blood mononuclear cells (PBMCs), taken when the disease was refractory, from a patient treated with antithyroid drugs. The source is a female donor with Graves disease.

This clonotype occurred a few times. This chain uses TRBV25-1 with TRBJ2-4; 12 bases fit TRBD2. Germline CDR1 and CDR2: MGHDK and SYGVNS. V was clipped by 2 bases and J by 7 bases; unmatched bases: 9. The CDR3 is made up of 17 amino acids. CDR3 sequence: CASSEGLAGGPKNIQYF. The CDR3 DNA follows: TGTGCCAGCAGTGAAGGGCTAGCGGGAGGGCCGAAGAACATTCAGTACTTC.

This clonotype has a count of ten or more. The chain couples TRBV2 to TRBJ2-2, with 7 bases fitting TRBD2. Germline trimming cut 7 bases from V and 4 bases from J; bases unmatched to any gene: 6. The germline gives CDR1 SNHLY, CDR2 FYNNEI. The CDR3 is 14 residues long. CDR3 region: CASMGGISTGELFF. The CDR3 bases are TGTGCCAGCATGGGGGGGATATCCACCGGGGAGCTGTTTTTT.

This clonotype was counted only a few times. This chain uses TRBV4-2 with TRBJ2-7; 8 bases are a match to TRBD1. This CDR3 region has 17 residues. Germline V gene lookup returns CDR1 LGHNA and CDR2 YNFKEQ. V gave up 5 bases and J gave up 3 bases; unmatched junction bases: 15. DNA of the CDR3: TGTGCCAGCAGCTACCAGCGACAGGGGATGGGAATCTACGAGCAGTACTTC. This gives the protein CASSYQRQGMGIYEQYF.

The sample holds a few counts of this clonotype. The chain has TRBV20-1 and TRBJ2-1; 7 bases fit TRBD2. CDR1 is DFQATT, CDR2 SNEGSKA, per germline (reference sequence). The CDR3 sequence is 14 residues long. Germline trimming cut 2 bases from V and 5 bases from J; bases unmatched to any gene: 6. In DNA, the CDR3 is TGCAGTGCTAGAACAGCGGGAACTGACAATGAGCAGTTCTTC. Its protein is CSARTAGTDNEQFF.

The chain employs TRBV30 and TRBJ2-5; a possible D gene is TRBD2 (6 bases). Germline values: CDR1 GTSNPN, CDR2 SVGIG (reference sequence). V was trimmed by 7 bases and J by 4 bases, leaving 16 bases between them. The CDR3 sequence is 13 residues long. The CDR3 reads CAYLLAFPETQYF. DNA of the CDR3: TGTGCCTACCTCCTAGCGTTCCCAGAGACCCAGTACTTC.

This clonotype was counted between two and nine times. J is TRBJ2-5 and V is TRBV20-1, with 10 nucleotides matching TRBD2. Germline CDR1 is DFQATT and CDR2 is SNEGSKA (reference sequence). The CDR3 sequence is 15 residues long. Germline trimming cut 5 bases from V and 2 bases from J; bases unmatched to any gene: 8. CDR3 sequence: CSAPLAGVGQETQYF. For the CDR3, the DNA is TGCAGTGCTCCCCTAGCGGGGGTTGGGCAAGAGACCCAGTACTTC.

Note on this clonotype: This may be a read error: a much more frequent sequence differs by one nucleotide. The J gene is TRBJ1-2, the V gene TRBV28, with D possibly matching TRBD1 (5 bases). The CDR3 has 12 residues. Germline CDR1 and CDR2: MDHEN and SYDVKM. This CDR3 reads CASSWGSYGYAF. As DNA, the CDR3 is TGTGCCAGCAGTTGGGGGTCCTATGGCTACGCCTTC.

Notes on this clonotype: Relative to the germline gene, one junction end is altered; a read error may explain this. The CDR3 DNA is TGCGCCAGCAGCCAAGAGCGCCGGACAGATACGCAGTATTTT. Translated, it gives CASSQERRTDTQYF. The chain joins TRBV11-2 to TRBJ2-3; no reliable D call. Germline loops: CDR1 SGHAT, CDR2 FQNNGV. This CDR3 spans 14 amino acids. Drawing the rest from reference TRBV11-2 and TRBJ2-3, the complete variable domain is EAGVAQSPRYKIIEKRQSVAFWCNPISGHATLYWYQQILGQGPKLLIQFQNNGVVDDSQLPKDRFSAERLKGVDSTLKIQPAKLEDSAVYLCASSQERRTDTQYFGPGTRLTVL.

V gene TRBV7-2 combines with J gene TRBJ2-7; TRBD2 is a possible D gene (6 bases). There are 15 residues in the CDR3. Germline V gene sequence: CDR1 SGHTA, CDR2 FQGNSA. The V gene lost 3 bases and the J gene lost 2 bases, with 14 bases spanning the gap. CDR3 sequence: CASSFQEGVTYEQYF. The CDR3 nucleotides are TGTGCCAGCAGCTTTCAGGAGGGTGTCACCTACGAGCAGTACTTC.

For this clonotype: A read error may be the cause here, since a much bigger clone is one base away. V is TRBV28 and J is TRBJ2-2; D assignment may be TRBD1 or TRBD2 (6 bases each). Germline CDR1 is MDHEN and CDR2 is SYDVKM. The CDR3 sequence is 18 residues long. Trimming cost V 5 bases and J 4 bases, with 23 bases left between them. This CDR3 reads CASSPWTNGGLSTGELFF. The CDR3 nucleotides are TGTGCCAGCAGTCCTTGGACTAACGGGGGCCTGAGCACCGGGGAGCTGTTTTTT.

This clonotype was observed at least ten times. The rearrangement uses TRBV28 and TRBJ1-5, with a weak D call TRBD1 (5 bases). The CDR3 consists of 15 residues. Germline loops: CDR1 MDHEN, CDR2 SYDVKM. With 5 bases removed from V and 5 bases from J, the gap between germline ends came to 16 bases. The CDR3 sequence: CASSPRAIHHQPQHF. CDR3 in DNA: TGTGCCAGCAGTCCCAGGGCAATACATCATCAGCCCCAGCATTTT.

This clonotype showed up just once. A junction boundary mismatches the germline segment, possibly from a read error. This rearrangement joins TRBV19 to TRBJ1-2; D call uncertain. The CDR3 length is 12 residues. Germline V gives CDR1 LNHDA, CDR2 SQIVND (reference sequence). CDR3 bases: TGTGTCAGTAGTTGGGAGGACTATGGCTACACCTTC. The encoded protein is CVSSWEDYGYTF. The variable domain in full, completed from reference TRBV19 and TRBJ1-2, reads DGGITQSPKYLFRKEGQNVTLSCEQNLNHDAMYWYRQDPGQGLRLIYYSQIVNDFQKGDIAEGYSVSREKKESFPLTVTSAQKNPTAFYLCVSSWEDYGYTFGSGTRLTVV.

This clonotype was counted a few times. CDR3 in amino acids: CASGPYLQGSEAFF. CDR3 in DNA: TGTGCCAGTGGGCCTTATCTTCAGGGGTCTGAAGCTTTCTTT. The chain couples TRBV19 to TRBJ1-1; D might be TRBD1 (6 bases). The CDR3 spans 14 residues. Germline CDR1 reads LNHDA; CDR2 reads SQIVND (reference sequence). V lost 8 bases to trimming and J lost 6 bases, with 19 bases between them.

This clonotype was counted only a few times. The chain employs TRBV5-4 and TRBJ2-5; D remains unclear. Trimming removed 7 bases at V and 2 bases at J, with 15 bases between. CDR1 SGHNT and CDR2 YYREEE come from the germline V gene (reference sequence). This CDR3 spans 14 amino acids. The CDR3 DNA reads as TGTGCCAGCGCCTCATCGGCGCCTCAAGAGACCCAGTACTTC. Protein: CASASSAPQETQYF.

This clonotype was counted only a few times. The rearrangement joins TRBV28 to TRBJ1-5; 7 nucleotides align to TRBD1. Germline V gene sequence: CDR1 MDHEN, CDR2 SYDVKM. V lost 7 bases to trimming and J lost 7 bases; unmatched junction nucleotides: 4. The CDR3 runs 12 residues. In nucleotides, the CDR3 is TGTGCCAGCAATCCAGGGGGACAGCCCCAGCATTTT. This gives the protein CASNPGGQPQHF.

The genes are TRBV7-9 and TRBJ2-2, with 7 bases fitting TRBD2. The V segment lost 5 bases and the J segment 1 base; nucleotides outside the gene matches: 4. The germline V gene has CDR1 SEHNR and CDR2 FQNEAQ (reference sequence). The CDR3 covers 15 residues. Written as DNA, the CDR3 is TGTGCCAGCAGCCGGACTAGGGTGAACACCGGGGAGCTGTTTTTT. Encoded protein: CASSRTRVNTGELFF.

This clonotype was recorded at least ten times. The chain has TRBV7-9 and TRBJ2-7; the D gene is possibly TRBD1 (6 bases). The ends were cut back, 2 bases at V and 1 base at J, with 12 bases in the middle. Germline V gene data show CDR1 as SEHNR and CDR2 as FQNEAQ (reference sequence). This CDR3 is built from 15 residues. The CDR3 loop is CASSLPQGSSYEQYF. The CDR3, as DNA: TGTGCCAGCAGCTTACCACAGGGATCATCCTACGAGCAGTACTTC.

The chain uses TRBV9 and TRBJ1-6; 7 bases are shared with TRBD1. The CDR3 sequence is 15 residues long. Germline CDR1 and CDR2: SGDLS and YYNGEE. Trimming removed 4 bases from V and 9 bases from J; junction bases left unmatched: 10. The CDR3 loop is CASSSDRQGSSPLHF. In nucleotides, the CDR3 is TGTGCCAGCAGCTCGGACCGACAGGGATCTTCACCCCTCCACTTT. The full variable domain, its missing parts supplied by reference TRBV9 and TRBJ1-6, is DSGVTQTPKHLITATGQRVTLRCSPRSGDLSVYWYQQSLDQGLQFLIQYYNGEERAKGNILERFSAQQFPDLHSELNLSSLELGDSALYFCASSSDRQGSSPLHFGNGTRLTVT.